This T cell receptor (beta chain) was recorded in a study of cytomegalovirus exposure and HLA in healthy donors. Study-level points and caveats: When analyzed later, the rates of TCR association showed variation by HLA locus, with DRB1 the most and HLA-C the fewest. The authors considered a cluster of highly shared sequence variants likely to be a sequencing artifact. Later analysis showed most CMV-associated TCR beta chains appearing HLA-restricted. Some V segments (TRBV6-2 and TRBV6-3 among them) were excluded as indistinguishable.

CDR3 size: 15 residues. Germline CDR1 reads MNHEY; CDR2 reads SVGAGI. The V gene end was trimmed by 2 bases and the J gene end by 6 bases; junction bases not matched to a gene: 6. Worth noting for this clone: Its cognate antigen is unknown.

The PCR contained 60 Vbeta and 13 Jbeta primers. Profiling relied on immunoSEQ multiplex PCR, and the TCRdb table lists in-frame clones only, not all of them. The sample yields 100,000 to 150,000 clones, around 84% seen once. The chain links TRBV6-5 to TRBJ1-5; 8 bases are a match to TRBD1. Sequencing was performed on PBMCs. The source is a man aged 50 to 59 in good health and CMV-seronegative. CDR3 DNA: TGTGCCAGCAGTTACGCCGGGACAGGTCGTCAGCCCCAGCATTTT. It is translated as CASSYAGTGRQPQHF.